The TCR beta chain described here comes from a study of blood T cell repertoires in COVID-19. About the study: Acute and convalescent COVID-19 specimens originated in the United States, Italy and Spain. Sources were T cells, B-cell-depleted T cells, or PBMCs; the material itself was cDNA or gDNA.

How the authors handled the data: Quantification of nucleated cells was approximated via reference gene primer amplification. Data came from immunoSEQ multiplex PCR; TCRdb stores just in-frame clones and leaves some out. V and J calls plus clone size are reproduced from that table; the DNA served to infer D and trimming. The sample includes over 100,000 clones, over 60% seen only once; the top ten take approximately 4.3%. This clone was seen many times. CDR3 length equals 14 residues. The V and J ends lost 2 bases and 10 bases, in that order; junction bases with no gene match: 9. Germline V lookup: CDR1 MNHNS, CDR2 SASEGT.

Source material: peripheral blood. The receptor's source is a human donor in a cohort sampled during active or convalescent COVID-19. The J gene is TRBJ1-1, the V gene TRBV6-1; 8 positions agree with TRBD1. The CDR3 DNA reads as TGTGCCAGCAGTGAAACCGGCAGGGGGCGAGGAGCTTTCTTT. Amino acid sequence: CASSETGRGRGAFF.